This T cell receptor beta chain was documented in a study of blood T cell repertoires in COVID-19. The wider study: Samples taken during acute and convalescent COVID-19 were collected in the United States, Italy and Spain. Sample material is recorded as cDNA or gDNA derived from T cells, B-cell-depleted T cells, or PBMCs.

The table came from immunoSEQ multiplex PCR; TCRdb's copy has only in-frame clones and leaves some out. The sample yields some 500,000 clones, around 87% seen once. The study assigned cohorts using participant-reported clinical history. The V gene end was trimmed by 5 bases and the J gene end by 6 bases; junction bases not matched to a gene: 8. Germline loops: CDR1 SGHVS, CDR2 FNYEAQ. This CDR3 has 15 amino acids. The clonotype originates from a woman aged 40 to 49 who had recovered from COVID-19. The sequencing input was PBMCs or T cells enriched from blood (not recorded which). The chain carries TRBV7-6 and TRBJ2-7; 12 nucleotides line up with TRBD2. In DNA, the CDR3 is TGTGCCAGCAGCCCAATGACTAGCGGGAGCCCCGAGCAGTACTTC. This translates into CASSPMTSGSPEQYF.